This entry concerns a single TCR beta chain. The same CDR3 also results from other DNA sequences found in this sample. The sample is drawn from a study of cytomegalovirus exposure and HLA in healthy donors. Study-wide context: In a previous analysis, 110 million or so unique TCR beta sequences were found from about 179 million T cells.

CDR1 and CDR2 from the germline V gene are SEHNR and FQNEAQ (reference sequence). Trimming removed 5 bases at V and 4 bases at J, with 6 bases between. The CDR3 runs 11 residues. Primers for the PCR totalled 60 Vbeta and 13 Jbeta. Assay used: immunoSEQ multiplex PCR; TCRdb lists only in-frame clones, some missing. Here the sample spans just over 200,000 clones, around 70% being singletons. Sequencing was done on a sample of PBMCs. V gene TRBV7-9 combines with J gene TRBJ2-7; D remains unclear. The clonotype was recovered from a man between 40 and 49 years old in good health and CMV-seropositive. CDR3 coding DNA: TGTGCCAGCAGCCCCGGGTACGAGCAGTACTTC. Translated, it gives CASSPGYEQYF. The complete variable domain, with remaining parts taken from reference TRBV7-9 and TRBJ2-7, reads DTGVSQNPRHKITKRGQNVTFRCDPISEHNRLYWYRQTLGQGPEFLTYFQNEAQLEKSRLLSDRFSAERPKGSFSTLEIQRTEQGDSAMYLCASSPGYEQYFGPGTRLTVT.